Listed here are 5 T cell receptor beta chains from one sample, sequenced in a study of cytomegalovirus exposure and HLA in healthy donors. In the PCR, 60 Vbeta and 13 Jbeta primers were used. The table came from immunoSEQ multiplex PCR; TCRdb's copy has only in-frame clones and leaves some out. The data contain about 70,000 clones, 74% of them singletons. The sample consisted of PBMCs. The receptors were sampled from a human donor in good health.

V and J are TRBV13 and TRBJ2-7; TRBD2 matches 10 bases. The germline V gene has CDR1 PRHDT and CDR2 FYEKMQ (reference sequence). Germline trimming cut 0 bases from V and 4 bases from J; bases unmatched to any gene: 3. The CDR3 covers 15 residues. CDR3 bases: TGTGCCAGCAGCTTAGGGCTAGCGGGAGATTACGAGCAGTACTTC. It codes for CASSLGLAGDYEQYF.

This chain uses TRBV4-1 with TRBJ2-7; D is possibly TRBD2 (5 bases). The germline gives CDR1 MGHRA, CDR2 YSYEKL. This CDR3 is built from 15 residues. Between the trimmed V and J ends, which lost 1 base and 0 bases, there was a span of 10 bases. The CDR3 nucleotides are TGCGCCAGCAGCCAAGGAAACGGGAACTCCTACGAGCAGTACTTC. Translating gives CASSQGNGNSYEQYF.

The chain combines TRBV7-3 with TRBJ2-2; 12 bases fit TRBD2. The germline V gene has CDR1 SGHTA and CDR2 FQGTGA. The CDR3 contains 20 residues. Trimming took 0 bases from V and 2 from J; bases not matched to a gene: 10. CDR3 residues: CASSLTLLTSGSDNTGELFF. CDR3 nucleotides: TGTGCCAGCAGCTTAACATTATTGACTAGCGGGAGTGATAACACCGGGGAGCTGTTTTTT. Full variable domain (remainder filled in from reference TRBV7-3 and TRBJ2-2): GAGVSQTPSNKVTEKGKYVELRCDPISGHTALYWYRQSLGQGPEFLIYFQGTGAADDSGLPNDRFFAVRPEGSVSTLKIQRTERGDSAVYLCASSLTLLTSGSDNTGELFFGEGSRLTVL.

J is TRBJ2-7 and V is TRBV30; D call uncertain. Trimming left V 5 bases short and J 3 bases short, with 8 bases between. The CDR3 consists of 11 residues. CDR1 is GTSNPN and CDR2 is SVGIG in the germline V gene (reference sequence). The CDR3 coding sequence is TGTGCCTGGGGTGGGCTCTACGAGCAGTACTTC. Translating gives CAWGGLYEQYF.

This chain uses TRBV5-1 with TRBJ1-1; TRBD1 might be the D (5 bases). Germline-derived CDR1 and CDR2 are SGHRS and YFSETQ. This CDR3 spans 14 amino acids. The V gene lost 0 bases and the J gene lost 9 bases, with 15 bases spanning the gap. The CDR3 sequence: CASSLGGPTDKAFF. The CDR3, as DNA: TGCGCCAGCAGCTTGGGGGGCCCAACCGATAAAGCTTTCTTT. The variable domain in full, completed from reference TRBV5-1 and TRBJ1-1, reads KAGVTQTPRYLIKTRGQQVTLSCSPISGHRSVSWYQQTPGQGLQFLFEYFSETQRNKGNFPGRFSGRQFSNSRSEMNVSTLELGDSALYLCASSLGGPTDKAFFGQGTRLTVV.